This T cell receptor beta chain is drawn from a study of identical twins. From the 5' RACE reads, TCRdb called clonotypes with MiXCR, one entry per CDR3 protein. The top ten clones hold 8.1% of a sample with around 140,000 distinct CDR3 sequences, roughly 3.2% of them seen once. This clonotype showed up many times. The germline V gene has CDR1 SGHRS and CDR2 YFSETQ. The CDR3 spans 12 residues. The V end was cut by 4 bases, the J end by 7 bases, with 8 bases between. The clonotype originates from a man in his late teens or twenties in good health. This rearrangement joins TRBV5-1 to TRBJ2-2; unclear D gene. The specimen was memory T cells sorted from blood. CDR3 in amino acids: CASSRQVGELFF. The DNA of the CDR3 is TGCGCCAGCAGCCGGCAAGTCGGGGAGCTGTTTTTT.